The 8 T cell receptor beta chains listed next were all sequenced from one sample in a study of blood T cells in healthy people across ages (dated by TCRdb to the mid-2010s). The method behind the library was 5' RACE. The sequencer was an Illumina HiSeq 2500. The second PCR ran for roughly 6 to 11 cycles and used a J-beta primer mix along with a sample-barcoded 5' primer. TCRdb reprocessing: public reads trimmed at Q25 with fastp, clones called with MiXCR, in-frame beta chains kept. Duplicate CDR3 protein sequences are folded into a single record with the most common DNA and genes. The sample profile shows 1 million or so distinct CDR3 sequences; roughly 24% of them were found once. The top ten hold around 0.75% of the sample. Another study also made use of these data, one on T cells of mothers and their children.

Sample: blood. Receptor source: a girl aged 2 to 9 in good health.

This clonotype was counted a few times. This chain uses TRBV29-1 with TRBJ2-3; TRBD2 aligns across 14 bases. J lost 4 bases, V lost 4 bases, and 4 bases had no gene match. The germline CDR1 and CDR2 sequences are SQVTM and ANQGSEA. The CDR3 is made up of 15 amino acids. The CDR3 bases are TGCAGCGTTGGACGGACTAGCGGGGGGCCAGATACGCAGTATTTT. The encoded protein is CSVGRTSGGPDTQYF.

This clonotype has only a few counts. The V gene is TRBV7-9, the J gene TRBJ1-4; D is uncertain. Germline CDR1 is SEHNR and CDR2 is FQNEAQ (reference sequence). The CDR3 is 15 amino acids. V dropped 2 bases and J dropped 8 bases, with 15 bases sitting between them. CDR3 coding DNA: TGTGCCAGCAGCTTAATTATTGGGGTTGAAGAAAAACTGTTTTTT. Amino acid sequence: CASSLIIGVEEKLFF.

The chain carries TRBV29-1 and TRBJ1-4; unclear D gene. Trimming stripped 3 bases from V and 7 bases from J, with 12 bases between. CDR1 and CDR2 (germline): SQVTM, ANQGSEA. This CDR3 is 13 amino acids long. CDR3 nucleotides: TGCAGCGTTGACCCGGTCGGAGGTGAAAAACTGTTTTTT. Amino acid sequence: CSVDPVGGEKLFF.

This clonotype was observed a handful of times. The rearrangement links TRBV28 to TRBJ1-5, with D perhaps matching TRBD1 (5 bases). Trimming left V 6 bases short and J 0 bases short, with 9 bases between. CDR3 size: 14 residues. Germline V gene sequence: CDR1 MDHEN, CDR2 SYDVKM. The CDR3 DNA follows: TGTGCCAGCAGCAGGGTGAATAGCAATCAGCCCCAGCATTTT. The encoded protein is CASSRVNSNQPQHF.

This clonotype was counted once. The V and J genes are TRBV7-3 and TRBJ1-2; D possibly corresponds to TRBD1 (5 bases). The length of the CDR3 is 15 residues. Trimming shortened V by 0 bases and J by 4 bases, and 12 bases separated the two germline ends. In germline, CDR1 is SGHTA, CDR2 FQGTGA. CDR3 DNA: TGTGCCAGCAGCTTAACAGCGTCAGGGACCTATGGCTACACCTTC. It specifies CASSLTASGTYGYTF.

The chain joins TRBV11-2 to TRBJ1-2, with TRBD1 as a possible D gene (5 bases). With 3 bases removed from V and 11 bases from J, the gap between germline ends came to 28 bases. The CDR3 sequence is 17 residues long. The germline V gene encodes CDR1 SGHAT and CDR2 FQNNGV. The CDR3, as DNA: TGTGCCAGCAGCTTGGGGCCTGTTCGGGATGTCCGGGGTCGGTACACCTTC. Residues: CASSLGPVRDVRGRYTF.

This clonotype came up a few times. The chain joins TRBV4-1 to TRBJ1-5; the match to TRBD1 covers 7 bases. Trimming at V came to 1 base and at J to 11 bases, leaving 8 bases not matched to a gene. The CDR3 spans 14 residues. Germline loops: CDR1 MGHRA, CDR2 YSYEKL. This CDR3 reads CASSQVVQGETQHF. CDR3 nucleotide sequence: TGCGCCAGCAGCCAAGTCGTGCAGGGGGAAACCCAGCATTTT.

This chain links TRBV12-3 or TRBV12-4 with TRBJ1-4; 9 positions agree with TRBD1. This CDR3 is built from 16 residues. J gave up 6 bases and V 6 bases, and 11 bases lay outside the gene matches. CDR3 coding DNA: TGTGCCAGCAGGCTTAGGGGCCGGGACAGGGATGAAAAACTGTTTTTT. This gives the protein CASRLRGRDRDEKLFF.